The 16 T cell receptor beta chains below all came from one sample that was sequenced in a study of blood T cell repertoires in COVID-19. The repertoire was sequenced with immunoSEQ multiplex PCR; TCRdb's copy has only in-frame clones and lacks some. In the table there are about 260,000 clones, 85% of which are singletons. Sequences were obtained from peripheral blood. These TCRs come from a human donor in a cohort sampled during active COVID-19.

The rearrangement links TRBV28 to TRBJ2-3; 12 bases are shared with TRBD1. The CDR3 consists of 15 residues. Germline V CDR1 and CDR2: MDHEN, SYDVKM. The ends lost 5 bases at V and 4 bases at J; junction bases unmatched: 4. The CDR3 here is CASSLGTGGPDTQYF. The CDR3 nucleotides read TGTGCCAGCAGTCTCGGGACAGGGGGCCCAGATACGCAGTATTTT.

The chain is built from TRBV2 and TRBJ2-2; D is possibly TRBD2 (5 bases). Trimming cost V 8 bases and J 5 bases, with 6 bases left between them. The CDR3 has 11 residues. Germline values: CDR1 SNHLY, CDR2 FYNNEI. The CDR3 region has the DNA TGTGCCAGCGGGGAGACCGGGGAGCTGTTTTTT. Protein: CASGETGELFF.

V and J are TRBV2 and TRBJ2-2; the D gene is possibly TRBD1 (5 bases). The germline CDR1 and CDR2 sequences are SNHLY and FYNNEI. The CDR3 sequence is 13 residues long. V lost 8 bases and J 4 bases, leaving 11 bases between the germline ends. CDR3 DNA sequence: TGTGCCAGCCTTACTCAGGGCACCGGGGAGCTGTTTTTT. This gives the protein CASLTQGTGELFF. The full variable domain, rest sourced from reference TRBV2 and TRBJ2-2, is EPEVTQTPSHQVTQMGQEVILRCVPISNHLYFYWYRQILGQKVEFLVSFYNNEISEKSEIFDDQFSVERPDGSNFTLKIRSTKLEDSAMYFCASLTQGTGELFFGEGSRLTVL.

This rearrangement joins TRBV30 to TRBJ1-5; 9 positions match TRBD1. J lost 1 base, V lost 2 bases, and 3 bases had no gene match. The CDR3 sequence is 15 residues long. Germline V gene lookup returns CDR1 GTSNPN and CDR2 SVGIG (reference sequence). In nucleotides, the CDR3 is TGTGCCTGGAGTCCGGACAGGGGAAGCAATCAGCCCCAGCATTTT. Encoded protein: CAWSPDRGSNQPQHF.

CDR3 sequence (DNA): TGTGCCAGCATGACGAGGGACTTGCGCGACTTAACCTATACGCAGTATTTT. It specifies CASMTRDLRDLTYTQYF. V and J are TRBV2 and TRBJ2-3; possibly TRBD2 for D (6 bases). Trimming removed 7 bases at V and 7 bases at J, with 27 bases between. The CDR3 is 17 amino acids. Germline V gives CDR1 SNHLY, CDR2 FYNNEI.

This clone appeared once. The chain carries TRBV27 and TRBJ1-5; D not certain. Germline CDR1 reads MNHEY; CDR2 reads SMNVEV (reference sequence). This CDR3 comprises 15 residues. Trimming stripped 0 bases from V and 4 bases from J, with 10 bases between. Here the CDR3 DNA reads TGTGCCAGCAGTTTATCGACCCGCGGGAATCAGCCCCAGCATTTT. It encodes CASSLSTRGNQPQHF.

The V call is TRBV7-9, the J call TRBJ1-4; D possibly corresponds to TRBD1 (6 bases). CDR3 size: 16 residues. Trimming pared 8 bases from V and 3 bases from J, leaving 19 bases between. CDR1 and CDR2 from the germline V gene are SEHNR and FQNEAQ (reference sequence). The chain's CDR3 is CASVAGSDRPNEKLFF. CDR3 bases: TGTGCCAGCGTAGCGGGGAGTGACAGGCCTAATGAAAAACTGTTTTTT.

The CDR3 DNA follows: TGTGCCAGCAGTCTAGCGGGAGTCAATGAGCAGTTCTTC. Encoded protein: CASSLAGVNEQFF. The gene calls are TRBV27 and TRBJ2-1; 10 bases fit TRBD2. V was pared by 5 bases and J by 6 bases, with 1 base of the junction left unmatched. Per the germline V gene, CDR1 is MNHEY and CDR2 is SMNVEV (reference sequence). The CDR3 is 13 amino acids.

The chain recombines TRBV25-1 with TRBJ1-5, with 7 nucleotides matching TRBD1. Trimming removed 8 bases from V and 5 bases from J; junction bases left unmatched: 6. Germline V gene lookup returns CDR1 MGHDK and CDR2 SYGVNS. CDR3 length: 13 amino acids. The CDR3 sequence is CASADRVDQPQHF. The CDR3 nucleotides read TGTGCCAGCGCCGACAGGGTTGATCAGCCCCAGCATTTT. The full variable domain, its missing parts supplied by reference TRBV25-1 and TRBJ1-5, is EADIYQTPRYLVIGTGKKITLECSQTMGHDKMYWYQQDPGMELHLIHYSYGVNSTEKGDLSSESTVSRIRTEHFPLTLESARPSHTSQYLCASADRVDQPQHFGDGTRLSIL.

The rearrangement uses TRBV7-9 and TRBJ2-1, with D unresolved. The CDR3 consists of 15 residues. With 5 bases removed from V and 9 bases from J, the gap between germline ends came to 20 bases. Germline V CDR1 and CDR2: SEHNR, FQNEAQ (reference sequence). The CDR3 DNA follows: TGTGCCAGCAGCCCACCCCCGAGGTTTGGCAGTGAGCAGTTCTTC. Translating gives CASSPPPRFGSEQFF.

As DNA, the CDR3 is TGTGCCAGCAGCCCCTCGGGGATTTCCTACGAGCAGTACTTC. It encodes CASSPSGISYEQYF. The chain combines TRBV6-5 with TRBJ2-7; tentative D call: TRBD2 (5 bases). V lost 6 bases and J lost 1, with 13 bases in between. Germline V lookup: CDR1 MNHEY, CDR2 SVGAGI. This CDR3 comprises 14 residues.

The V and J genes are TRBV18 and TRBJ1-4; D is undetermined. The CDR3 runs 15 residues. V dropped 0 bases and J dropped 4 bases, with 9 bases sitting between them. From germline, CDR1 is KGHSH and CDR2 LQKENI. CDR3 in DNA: TGTGCCAGCTCACCACCACAGCCCCTTAATGAAAAACTGTTTTTT. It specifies CASSPPQPLNEKLFF. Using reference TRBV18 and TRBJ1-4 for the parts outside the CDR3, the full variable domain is NAGVMQNPRHLVRRRGQEARLRCSPMKGHSHVYWYRQLPEEGLKFMVYLQKENIIDESGMPKERFSAEFPKEGPSILRIQQVVRGDSAAYFCASSPPQPLNEKLFFGSGTQLSVL.

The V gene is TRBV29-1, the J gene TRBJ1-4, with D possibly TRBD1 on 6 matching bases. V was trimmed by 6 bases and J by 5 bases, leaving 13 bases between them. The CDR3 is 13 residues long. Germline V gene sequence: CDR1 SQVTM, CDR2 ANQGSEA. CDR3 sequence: CSVRDTPNEKLFF. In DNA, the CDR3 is TGCAGCGTCCGGGACACTCCGAATGAAAAACTGTTTTTT.

This chain's CDR3 is CASSATSGKQFF. The DNA of the CDR3 is TGCGCCAGCAGCGCGACTAGCGGGAAGCAGTTCTTC. The chain joins TRBV4-3 to TRBJ2-1; 11 bases match TRBD2. CDR1 LGHNA and CDR2 YSLEER come from the germline V gene. V dropped 5 bases and J dropped 11; count of bases not matched to a gene: 2. The CDR3 extends over 12 amino acids.

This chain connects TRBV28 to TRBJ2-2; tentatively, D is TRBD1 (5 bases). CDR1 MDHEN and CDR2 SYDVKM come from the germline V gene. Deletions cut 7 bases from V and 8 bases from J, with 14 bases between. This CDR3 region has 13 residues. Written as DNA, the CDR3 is TGTGCCAGCACCCATCACAGGCAGGGGGAGCTGTTTTTT. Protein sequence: CASTHHRQGELFF.

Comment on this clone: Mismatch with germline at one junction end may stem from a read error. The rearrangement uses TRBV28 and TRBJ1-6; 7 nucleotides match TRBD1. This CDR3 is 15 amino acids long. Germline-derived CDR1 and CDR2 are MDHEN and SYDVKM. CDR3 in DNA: TGTGCCAGCAGGTTATACAGGGGTGAAAATTCACCCCTCCACTTT. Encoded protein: CASRLYRGENSPLHF.